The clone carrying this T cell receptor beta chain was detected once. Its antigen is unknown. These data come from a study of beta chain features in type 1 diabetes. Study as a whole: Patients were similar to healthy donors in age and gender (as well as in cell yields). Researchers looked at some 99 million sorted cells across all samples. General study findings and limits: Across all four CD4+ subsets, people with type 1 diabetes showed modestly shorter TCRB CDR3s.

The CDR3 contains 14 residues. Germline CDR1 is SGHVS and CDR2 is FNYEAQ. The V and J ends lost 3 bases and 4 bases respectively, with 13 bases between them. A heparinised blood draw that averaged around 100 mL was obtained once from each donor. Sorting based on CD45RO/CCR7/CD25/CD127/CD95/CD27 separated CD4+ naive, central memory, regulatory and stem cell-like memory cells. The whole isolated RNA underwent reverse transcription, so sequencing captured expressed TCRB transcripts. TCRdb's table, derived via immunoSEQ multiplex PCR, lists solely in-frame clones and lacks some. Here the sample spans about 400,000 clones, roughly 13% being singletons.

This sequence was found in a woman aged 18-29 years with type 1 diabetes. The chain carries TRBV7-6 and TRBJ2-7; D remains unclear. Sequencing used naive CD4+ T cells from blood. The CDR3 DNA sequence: TGTGCCAGCAGCTTCAGGCAGCCAAGGTACGAGCAGTACTTC. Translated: CASSFRQPRYEQYF. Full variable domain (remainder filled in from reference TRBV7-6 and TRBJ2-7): GAGVSQSPRYKVTKRGQDVALRCDPISGHVSLYWYRQALGQGPEFLTYFNYEAQQDKSGLPNDRFSAERPEGSISTLTIQRTEQRDSAMYRCASSFRQPRYEQYFGPGTRLTVT.